Each of the 25 T cell receptor beta chains below was sequenced from the same sample in a study of blood T cell repertoires in COVID-19. The method was immunoSEQ multiplex PCR; TCRdb's version includes in-frame clones alone and lacks a portion of them. Of 76,000 or so clones listed, around 90% were seen once; the top ten hold around 7.9%. The sample comprised peripheral blood. Source of these receptors: a man aged 30 to 39 with acute or convalescent COVID-19.

CDR3 amino acids: CASSWQGAATEAFF. DNA for the CDR3: TGTGCCAGCAGCTGGCAGGGGGCGGCGACTGAAGCTTTCTTT. The chain is built from TRBV7-8 and TRBJ1-1, with 8 bases fitting TRBD1. There are 14 residues in the CDR3. Germline CDR1 SGHVS, CDR2 FQNEAQ. The V gene end was trimmed by 4 bases and the J gene end by 5 bases; junction bases not matched to a gene: 6. The variable domain in full, completed from reference TRBV7-8 and TRBJ1-1, reads GAGVSQSPRYKVAKRGQDVALRCDPISGHVSLFWYQQALGQGPEFLTYFQNEAQLDKSGLPSDRFFAERPEGSVSTLKIQRTQQEDSAVYLCASSWQGAATEAFFGQGTRLTVV.

The chain combines TRBV5-8 with TRBJ2-5; the D gene is possibly TRBD1 (5 bases). The germline gives CDR1 SGHTS, CDR2 YDEGEE. The length of the CDR3 is 15 residues. Trimming removed 0 bases from V and 4 bases from J, with 13 bases in between. DNA of the CDR3: TGTGCCAGCAGCTTGGAATCGGTGGGGCGAGAGACCCAGTACTTC. Residues: CASSLESVGRETQYF.

The genes are TRBV4-1 and TRBJ1-1; perhaps TRBD1 as D (5 bases). Germline CDR1 and CDR2: MGHRA and YSYEKL. Trimming took 3 bases from V and 2 from J, leaving 13 bases between them. The CDR3 sequence is 15 residues long. The CDR3 nucleotides are TGCGCCAGCAGCCACTTACTGGGGCAAAACACTGAAGCTTTCTTT. Encoded protein: CASSHLLGQNTEAFF.

V is TRBV6-5 and J is TRBJ2-7; unclear D gene. Trimming stripped 0 bases from V and 3 bases from J, with 9 bases between. There are 14 residues in the CDR3. Germline CDR1 reads MNHEY; CDR2 reads SVGAGI. The CDR3 sequence: CASSYSQIGYEQYF. Here the CDR3 DNA reads TGTGCCAGCAGTTACTCACAGATCGGCTACGAGCAGTACTTC.

The CDR3 region is CSANPDKNTEAFF. The CDR3 nucleotides are TGCAGCGCGAACCCGGACAAGAACACTGAAGCTTTCTTT. The chain uses TRBV29-1 and TRBJ1-1, with D possibly being TRBD1 (5 bases). V was shortened by 7 bases and J by 1 base, with 13 bases between the two germline ends. The germline V gene encodes CDR1 SQVTM and CDR2 ANQGSEA. The CDR3 covers 13 residues.

The chain couples TRBV19 to TRBJ2-6; D remains unclear. The CDR3 loop spans 16 amino acids. Germline-derived CDR1 and CDR2 are LNHDA and SQIVND (reference sequence). Trimming left V 7 bases short and J 0 bases short, with 13 bases between. CDR3 nucleotides: TGTGCCAGTACCCCGCGTGCTAGCTCTGGGGCCAACGTCCTGACTTTC. It encodes CASTPRASSGANVLTF.

J is TRBJ2-7 and V is TRBV5-5; perhaps TRBD1 as D (6 bases). V gave up 4 bases and J gave up 4 bases, with 18 bases separating them. Germline values: CDR1 SGHKS, CDR2 YYEKEE (reference sequence). The CDR3 consists of 15 residues. CDR3 sequence (DNA): TGTGCCAGCAGCCTCCTCGGGACACCTTTATACGAGCAGTACTTC. This codes for CASSLLGTPLYEQYF.

The chain couples TRBV10-3 to TRBJ1-1; D is unclear. V lost 6 bases and J 3 bases, leaving 11 bases between the germline ends. There are 13 residues in the CDR3. Looked up from germline, CDR1 is ENHRY and CDR2 is SYGVKD. DNA of the CDR3: TGTGCCATCAGGAGAAATGAGGACACTGAAGCTTTCTTT. Protein: CAIRRNEDTEAFF.

This chain connects TRBV5-1 to TRBJ2-7; TRBD2 agrees at 12 bases. Germline V gene lookup returns CDR1 SGHRS and CDR2 YFSETQ. The V and J ends lost 6 bases and 5 bases, in that order; junction bases with no gene match: 12. This CDR3 contains 16 residues. The CDR3 DNA reads TGCGCCAGCAAGGGACTAGCGGGCCCTGGGGGAAACGAGCAGTACTTC. Translated: CASKGLAGPGGNEQYF. The full variable domain, its missing parts supplied by reference TRBV5-1 and TRBJ2-7, is KAGVTQTPRYLIKTRGQQVTLSCSPISGHRSVSWYQQTPGQGLQFLFEYFSETQRNKGNFPGRFSGRQFSNSRSEMNVSTLELGDSALYLCASKGLAGPGGNEQYFGPGTRLTVT.

J is TRBJ1-6 and V is TRBV21-1. TRBV21-1 is shown as a pseudogene. The length of the CDR3 is 14 residues. CDR3 nucleotide sequence: TGTGCCAGCTTGGAGGGAACACATAATTCACCCCTCCACTTT. It yields the protein CASLEGTHNSPLHF.

This clone was seen a few times. This sequence joins TRBV6-6 and TRBJ1-4, with no clear D. This CDR3 comprises 15 residues. CDR1 and CDR2 (germline): MNHNY, SVGAGI (reference sequence). The V and J ends lost 2 bases and 6 bases respectively, with 13 bases between them. CDR3 protein: CASSYPGRVDEKLFF. Here the CDR3 DNA reads TGTGCCAGCAGTTACCCGGGGAGGGTTGATGAAAAACTGTTTTTT.

The CDR3 sequence: CASSSDDLTVGTQYF. CDR3 coding DNA: TGTGCCAGCAGTTCAGACGACCTGACAGTTGGTACGCAGTATTTT. The chain has TRBV28 and TRBJ2-3; a possible D gene is TRBD1 (5 bases). Germline assignment: CDR1 MDHEN and CDR2 SYDVKM. Trimming pared 4 bases from V and 8 bases from J, leaving 19 bases between. This CDR3 contains 15 residues.

The V and J genes are TRBV5-5 and TRBJ1-2; D not certain. Between the trimmed V and J ends, which lost 4 bases and 7 bases, there was a span of 20 bases. The germline gives CDR1 SGHKS, CDR2 YYEKEE (reference sequence). The CDR3 spans 15 residues. In DNA form, the CDR3 reads TGTGCCAGCAGCAACCCGGGGAAAAGCGTCCCTGGCTACACCTTC. The encoded protein is CASSNPGKSVPGYTF.

The J gene is TRBJ1-2, the V gene TRBV12-3 or TRBV12-4; 7 positions agree with TRBD1. This CDR3 is 12 amino acids long. With V trimmed by 3 bases and J by 9 bases, 4 bases remained unmatched. The CDR3 sequence is CASSFGDRSYTF. CDR3 DNA: TGTGCCAGCAGTTTTGGGGACAGAAGCTACACCTTC.

The rearrangement joins TRBV13 to TRBJ1-2, with D perhaps matching TRBD1 (5 bases). The CDR3 is 15 residues long. Germline assignment: CDR1 PRHDT and CDR2 FYEKMQ (reference sequence). Trimming removed 5 bases from V and 7 bases from J, with 20 bases in between. CDR3 DNA: TGTGCCAGCAGCCGGGGGGTTGGGAACGTCCGTGGCTACACCTTC. Translated: CASSRGVGNVRGYTF.

The chain employs TRBV11-2 and TRBJ2-3; D possibly corresponds to TRBD2 (6 bases). The germline V gene has CDR1 SGHAT and CDR2 FQNNGV. This CDR3 region has 15 residues. Trimming pared 1 base from V and 0 bases from J, leaving 8 bases between. CDR3 in amino acids: CASSLVSGSTDTQYF. The DNA of the CDR3 is TGTGCCAGCAGCTTAGTAAGCGGGAGCACAGATACGCAGTATTTT.

This chain links TRBV19 with TRBJ2-7, with D perhaps matching TRBD2 (6 bases). Germline-derived CDR1 and CDR2 are LNHDA and SQIVND (reference sequence). This CDR3 comprises 14 residues. Trimming took off 7 bases at V and 4 bases at J, with 17 bases between the two ends. CDR3 sequence: CASKVAGLGYEQYF. The CDR3 DNA sequence: TGTGCCAGTAAAGTCGCGGGACTCGGATACGAGCAGTACTTC.

The V and J genes are TRBV4-1 and TRBJ2-1; 8 bases align to TRBD2. V dropped 4 bases and J dropped 10; count of bases not matched to a gene: 12. This CDR3 has 15 residues. Germline V CDR1 and CDR2: MGHRA, YSYEKL. In DNA form, the CDR3 reads TGCGCCAGCAGCCCGGTTCCGAGCGGGAGAGGGGAGCAGTTCTTC. The encoded protein is CASSPVPSGRGEQFF.

The rearrangement links TRBV7-8 to TRBJ1-1; TRBD1 aligns across 8 bases. V gave up 7 bases and J gave up 4 bases; unmatched junction bases: 5. The CDR3 extends over 13 amino acids. Germline CDR1 reads SGHVS; CDR2 reads FQNEAQ. CDR3 sequence reads: CASTAGTGTEAFF. CDR3 nucleotides: TGTGCCAGCACCGCCGGGACAGGCACTGAAGCTTTCTTT.

V usage is TRBV3-1 (or the pseudogene TRBV3-2) and J usage is TRBJ2-7; maybe TRBD1 (6 bases). The CDR3 is made up of 14 amino acids. V lost 3 bases and J 3 bases, leaving 12 bases between the germline ends. The germline V gene encodes CDR1 LGHDT and CDR2 YNNKEL (reference sequence). Here the CDR3 reads CASSHGQKIYEQYF. The DNA of the CDR3 is TGTGCCAGCAGCCACGGACAGAAAATCTACGAGCAGTACTTC.

The rearrangement links TRBV7-2 to TRBJ1-2; D not certain. The CDR3 length is 14 residues. Trimming pared 9 bases from V and 6 bases from J, leaving 20 bases between. From germline, CDR1 is SGHTA and CDR2 FQGNSA. CDR3 nucleotides: TGTGCCAGTTCGCCCGGGGAAATGGTCAATGGCTACACCTTC. Amino acids: CASSPGEMVNGYTF.

The chain carries TRBV2 and TRBJ1-5; TRBD1 aligns across 9 bases. The CDR3 consists of 18 residues. V dropped 4 bases and J dropped 4; count of bases not matched to a gene: 14. Germline CDR1 and CDR2: SNHLY and FYNNEI. CDR3 coding DNA: TGTGCCAGCAGTGTACCGGGACAGGGTTCCCCCTTTAATCAGCCCCAGCATTTT. Encoded protein: CASSVPGQGSPFNQPQHF.

The chain employs TRBV24-1 and TRBJ2-3, with D unresolved. Germline assignment: CDR1 KGHDR and CDR2 SFDVKD. V was cut by 3 bases and J by 6 bases, with 3 bases left in between. This CDR3 has 11 residues. The CDR3 spells CATSDLDTQYF. The CDR3 DNA sequence: TGTGCCACCAGTGATCTGGATACGCAGTATTTT.

This sequence joins TRBV3-1 (or the pseudogene TRBV3-2) and TRBJ2-2; 7 positions match TRBD1. Germline trimming cut 4 bases from V and 4 bases from J; bases unmatched to any gene: 3. This CDR3 comprises 14 residues. CDR1 LGHDT and CDR2 YNNKEL come from the germline V gene (reference sequence). CDR3 DNA sequence: TGTGCCAGCAGCCGGGACAGCGGCACCGGGGAGCTGTTTTTT. Residues: CASSRDSGTGELFF.

The rearrangement uses TRBV15 and TRBJ2-1; D may be TRBD1 (5 bases). This CDR3 has 13 residues. The germline V gene encodes CDR1 LNHNV and CDR2 YYDKDF (reference sequence). Trimming removed 3 bases at V and 8 bases at J, with 11 bases between. The CDR3 coding sequence is TGTGCCACCAGCAGGCCAGGGAAGCATGAGCAGTTCTTC. Protein product: CATSRPGKHEQFF.